The source of this T cell receptor beta chain is a study of Ad26.COV2.S vaccination and SARS-CoV-2 variants. Study at large: Donor had been placed in the Ad26.COV2.S arm of the COV1001 trial. Study-wide results and limits: Substantial breadth was reportedly displayed by spike-specific CD8+ and CD4+ T cell responses after vaccination.

Germline CDR1 is SGHDT and CDR2 is YYEEEE. The V end was cut by 4 bases, the J end by 14 bases, with 22 bases between. This CDR3 region has 15 residues. Treatment meaning: about 20 received Ad26.COV2.S at low or high dose, single or two shots; roughly 5 received placebo; per-sample allocation not given. Collection of the samples took place on day 63 after the first injection of vaccine or placebo. This Boston cohort included adults aged 18-55 years. In the vaccine, an Ad26 vector expressed the SARS-CoV-2 spike of the Wuhan strain. TCRdb's table, derived via immunoSEQ multiplex PCR, lists solely in-frame clones and lacks some. This table holds hundreds of thousands of clones, more than 75% found once. On this clone: Its antigen is unknown.

The TCR was taken from a person between 18 and 65 years old who received the Ad26.COV2.S COVID-19 vaccine or a placebo. Material: peripheral blood, obtained in a trial of Ad26.COV2.S vaccine versus placebo. The V and J genes are TRBV5-6 and TRBJ1-6, with D uncertain. CDR3 coding DNA: TGTGCCAGCAGCCCAAGATTACAACCCACCGGGGCCCTCCACTTT. Translated, it gives CASSPRLQPTGALHF.